This entry lists 3 T cell receptor beta chains sequenced from one sample in a study of cytomegalovirus exposure and HLA in healthy donors. The PCR made use of 60 Vbeta and 13 Jbeta primers. TCRdb keeps only in-frame clones here, not all; method: immunoSEQ multiplex PCR. The sample lists 150,000 to 200,000 clones; just over 75% were seen once. The specimen was PBMCs. All receptors derive from a man younger than 40 in good health and CMV-seronegative.

CDR3 amino acids: CASSRTGTGIIEQYF. The CDR3 nucleotides read TGTGCCAGCAGTCGTACCGGGACAGGGATCATCGAGCAGTACTTC. V and J are TRBV2 and TRBJ2-7; 9 nucleotides align to TRBD1. The CDR3 runs to 15 residues. V gave up 5 bases and J gave up 6 bases; unmatched junction bases: 11. Germline V lookup: CDR1 SNHLY, CDR2 FYNNEI.

The gene calls are TRBV28 and TRBJ1-2, with D possibly TRBD1 on 6 matching bases. V gave up 3 bases and J gave up 7 bases, with 21 bases separating them. CDR3 length: 16 amino acids. The germline CDR1 and CDR2 sequences are MDHEN and SYDVKM. The CDR3 loop reads CASSLAAVQGSGGYTF. The CDR3 DNA sequence: TGTGCCAGCAGTTTGGCCGCCGTACAGGGCTCGGGTGGCTACACCTTC.

This rearrangement joins TRBV27 to TRBJ2-3, with a possible D match to TRBD1 (6 bases). This CDR3 is built from 16 residues. Germline loops: CDR1 MNHEY, CDR2 SMNVEV (reference sequence). V lost 6 bases, J lost 4 bases, and 20 bases lay in between. The CDR3 bases are TGTGCCAGCAGAAGGGGACACGGGGTTATTGCAGATACGCAGTATTTT. Translation gives CASRRGHGVIADTQYF.